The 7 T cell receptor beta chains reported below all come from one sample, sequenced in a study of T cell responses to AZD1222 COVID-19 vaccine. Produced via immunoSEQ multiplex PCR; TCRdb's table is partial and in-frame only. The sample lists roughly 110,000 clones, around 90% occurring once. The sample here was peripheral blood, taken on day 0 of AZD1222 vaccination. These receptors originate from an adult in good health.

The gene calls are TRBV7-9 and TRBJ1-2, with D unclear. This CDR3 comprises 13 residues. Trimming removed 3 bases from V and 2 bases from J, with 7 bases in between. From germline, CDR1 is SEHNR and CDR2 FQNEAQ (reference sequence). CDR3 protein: CASSLGGNYGYTF. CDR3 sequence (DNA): TGTGCCAGCAGCTTGGGAGGAAACTATGGCTACACCTTC.

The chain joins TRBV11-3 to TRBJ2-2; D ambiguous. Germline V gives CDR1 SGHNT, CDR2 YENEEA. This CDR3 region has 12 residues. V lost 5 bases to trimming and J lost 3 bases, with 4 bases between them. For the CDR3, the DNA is TGTGCCAGCAGCCCAGACACCGGGGAGCTGTTTTTT. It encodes CASSPDTGELFF.

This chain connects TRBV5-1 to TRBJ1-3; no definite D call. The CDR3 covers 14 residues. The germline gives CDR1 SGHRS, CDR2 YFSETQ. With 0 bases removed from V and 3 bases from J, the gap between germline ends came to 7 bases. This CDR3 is CASSLVGRGNTIYF. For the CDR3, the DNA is TGCGCCAGCAGCTTGGTTGGCCGTGGAAACACCATATATTTT.

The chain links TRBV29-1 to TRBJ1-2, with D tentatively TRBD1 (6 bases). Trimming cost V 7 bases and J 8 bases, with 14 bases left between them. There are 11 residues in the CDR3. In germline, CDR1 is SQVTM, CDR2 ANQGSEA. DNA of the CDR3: TGCAGCGGGACAGCTCCGGGGGGCTACACCTTC. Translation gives CSGTAPGGYTF.

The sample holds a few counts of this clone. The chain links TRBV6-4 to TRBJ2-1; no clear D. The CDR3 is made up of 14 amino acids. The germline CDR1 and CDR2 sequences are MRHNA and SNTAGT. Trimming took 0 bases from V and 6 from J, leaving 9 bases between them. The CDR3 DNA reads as TGTGCCAGCAGTGACTCGGATGGTCCCAATGAGCAGTTCTTC. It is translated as CASSDSDGPNEQFF.

In DNA, the CDR3 is TGTGCCAGCAGAATCTGGGGTTTAGAGACCCAGTACTTC. It specifies CASRIWGLETQYF. The gene calls are TRBV12-3 or TRBV12-4 and TRBJ2-5; D remains unclear. V was trimmed by 6 bases and J by 4 bases, leaving 12 bases between them. The CDR3 has 13 residues.

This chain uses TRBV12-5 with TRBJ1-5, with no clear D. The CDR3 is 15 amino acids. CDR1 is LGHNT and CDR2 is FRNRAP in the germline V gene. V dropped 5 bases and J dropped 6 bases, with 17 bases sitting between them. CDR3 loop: CASGQLQVNGQPQHF. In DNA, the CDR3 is TGTGCTAGTGGTCAGCTTCAGGTTAATGGTCAGCCCCAGCATTTT.